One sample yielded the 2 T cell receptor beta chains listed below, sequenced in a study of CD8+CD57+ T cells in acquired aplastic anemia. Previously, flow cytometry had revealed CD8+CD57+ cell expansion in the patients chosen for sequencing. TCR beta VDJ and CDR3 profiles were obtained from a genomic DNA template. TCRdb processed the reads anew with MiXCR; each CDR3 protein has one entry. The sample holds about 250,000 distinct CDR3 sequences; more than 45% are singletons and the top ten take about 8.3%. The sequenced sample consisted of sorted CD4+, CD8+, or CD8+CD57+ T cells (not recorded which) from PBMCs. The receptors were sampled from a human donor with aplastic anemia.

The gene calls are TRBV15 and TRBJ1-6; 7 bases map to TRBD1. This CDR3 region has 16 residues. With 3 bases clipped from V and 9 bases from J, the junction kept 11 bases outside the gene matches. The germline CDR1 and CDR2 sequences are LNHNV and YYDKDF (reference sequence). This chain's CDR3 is CATSSDTGDVGSPLHF. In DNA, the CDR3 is TGTGCCACCAGCAGTGACACAGGGGACGTCGGTTCACCCCTCCACTTT.

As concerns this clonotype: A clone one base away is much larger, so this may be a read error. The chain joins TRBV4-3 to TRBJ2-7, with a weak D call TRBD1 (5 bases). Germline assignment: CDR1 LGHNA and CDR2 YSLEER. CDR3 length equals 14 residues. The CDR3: CASSPRQGYYERYF. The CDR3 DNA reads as TGCGCCAGCAGCCCCAGGCAGGGTTACTACGAGCGGTACTTC.